The 19 T cell receptor beta chains presented below share a single source sample, sequenced in a study of identical twins. One entry per CDR3 protein results from TCRdb running MiXCR on the 5' RACE reads. The sample lists about 520,000 distinct CDR3 sequences, roughly a fifth occurring once. The same data also contributed to another study, on T cells expressing NK-cell markers.

Sequenced material: CD4+ T cells sorted from blood. These receptors came from a woman younger than 30 in good health.

This rearrangement joins TRBV7-2 to TRBJ2-2; 7 nucleotides agree with TRBD2. This CDR3 has 16 residues. Germline values: CDR1 SGHTA, CDR2 FQGNSA. Trimming at V came to 3 bases and at J to 6 bases, leaving 10 bases not matched to a gene. The DNA of the CDR3 is TGTGCCAGCAGCTTGCGGGGGACTACGGGGTCCGGGGAGCTGTTTTTT. It yields the protein CASSLRGTTGSGELFF.

This chain's CDR3 is CSVEKGLGQGRRQPQHF. DNA of the CDR3: TGCAGCGTTGAAAAGGGGCTTGGACAGGGGAGAAGGCAGCCCCAGCATTTT. The rearrangement uses TRBV29-1 and TRBJ1-5, with 9 bases matching TRBD1. The CDR3 covers 17 residues. After removal of 2 bases from V and 7 bases from J, the junction contained 15 bases not matched to a gene. Per the germline V gene, CDR1 is SQVTM and CDR2 is ANQGSEA.

This clonotype was counted only a few times. This chain joins TRBV6-1 and TRBJ1-6; 9 bases match TRBD1. The CDR3 length is 14 residues. Trimming cost V 7 bases and J 7 bases; bases outside gene matches: 5. Germline values: CDR1 MNHNS, CDR2 SASEGT. The CDR3 loop is CASTPGTGNSPLHF. In DNA, the CDR3 is TGTGCCAGCACCCCCGGGACAGGGAATTCACCCCTCCACTTT.

This clonotype turned up a few times. This rearrangement joins TRBV14 to TRBJ2-5; TRBD1 aligns across 11 bases. The CDR3 is made up of 17 amino acids. CDR1 is SGHDN, CDR2 FVKESK, per germline. The trim removed 4 bases at V and 4 bases at J, leaving 11 bases unmatched. This chain's CDR3 is CASSLYTGTGGRETQYF. The CDR3 DNA is TGTGCCAGCAGCCTCTACACCGGGACAGGGGGAAGAGAGACCCAGTACTTC.

The sample holds a few counts of this clonotype. V gene TRBV5-1 combines with J gene TRBJ1-2; the match to TRBD1 covers 10 bases. CDR1 and CDR2 from the germline V gene are SGHRS and YFSETQ. The CDR3 is 14 residues long. Trimming cost V 4 bases and J 2 bases; bases outside gene matches: 2. DNA of the CDR3: TGCGCCAGCAGCGGGGGACAGGGGAACTATGGCTACACCTTC. Translated: CASSGGQGNYGYTF.

The chain recombines TRBV5-1 with TRBJ2-4; 8 bases match TRBD2. The CDR3 consists of 14 residues. V lost 0 bases, J lost 8 bases, and 4 bases stayed unmatched. Germline V gene sequence: CDR1 SGHRS, CDR2 YFSETQ. The CDR3 protein is CASSLEGGGYIQYF. The CDR3 coding sequence is TGCGCCAGCAGCTTGGAGGGCGGGGGGTACATTCAGTACTTC.

The chain has TRBV5-1 and TRBJ2-7, with D tentatively TRBD2 (7 bases). V gave up 8 bases and J gave up 2 bases, with 26 bases separating them. This CDR3 region has 17 residues. Germline CDR1 reads SGHRS; CDR2 reads YFSETQ. The CDR3 reads CASQGGGDPVGAYEQYF. The CDR3 coding sequence is TGCGCCAGTCAAGGAGGGGGGGACCCTGTGGGAGCCTACGAGCAGTACTTC.

The sample holds a few counts of this clonotype. The rearrangement links TRBV12-3 or TRBV12-4 to TRBJ2-1, with D perhaps TRBD2 (6 bases). The CDR3 sequence is 14 residues long. The V end was cut by 2 bases, the J end by 5 bases, with 10 bases between. The CDR3 loop is CASSLRGGNNEQFF. CDR3 DNA: TGTGCCAGCAGTTTACGTGGGGGGAACAATGAGCAGTTCTTC.

This chain joins TRBV9 and TRBJ2-7; D possibly corresponds to TRBD2 (7 bases). V was clipped by 0 bases and J by 2 bases, with 12 bases between them. CDR1 is SGDLS and CDR2 is YYNGEE in the germline V gene. The CDR3 consists of 15 residues. CDR3 in amino acids: CASSVDLGGPYEQYF. CDR3 coding DNA: TGTGCCAGCAGCGTAGACCTGGGGGGGCCCTACGAGCAGTACTTC.

Ten or more counts support this clonotype. The chain links TRBV7-2 to TRBJ2-7, with D possibly TRBD2 on 7 matching bases. Germline V gene sequence: CDR1 SGHTA, CDR2 FQGNSA. The CDR3 spans 15 residues. Trimming took 1 base from V and 0 from J, leaving 10 bases between them. In DNA form, the CDR3 reads TGTGCCAGCAGCTTAGGGCGGGGGCCCTCCTACGAGCAGTACTTC. Its protein is CASSLGRGPSYEQYF.

This clonotype was found a few times. The rearrangement links TRBV9 to TRBJ2-3; D not certain. Germline-derived CDR1 and CDR2 are SGDLS and YYNGEE. This CDR3 is built from 14 residues. Deletions cut 0 bases from V and 1 base from J, with 6 bases between. The CDR3 coding sequence is TGTGCCAGCAGCGTAGAGGGCCGCACAGATACGCAGTATTTT. Protein: CASSVEGRTDTQYF. Full variable domain (remainder filled in from reference TRBV9 and TRBJ2-3): DSGVTQTPKHLITATGQRVTLRCSPRSGDLSVYWYQQSLDQGLQFLIQYYNGEERAKGNILERFSAQQFPDLHSELNLSSLELGDSALYFCASSVEGRTDTQYFGPGTRLTVL.

The CDR3 DNA is TGCGCTCTCGAAGGGTTGGGGCGCTACACCTTC. Translating gives CALEGLGRYTF. The V and J genes are TRBV5-1 and TRBJ1-2; D might be TRBD1 (5 bases). Germline assignment: CDR1 SGHRS and CDR2 YFSETQ. This CDR3 spans 11 amino acids.

The rearrangement links TRBV3-1 to TRBJ1-2; D possibly corresponds to TRBD1 (5 bases). Germline V gene sequence: CDR1 LGHDT, CDR2 YNNKEL (reference sequence). This CDR3 is 16 amino acids long. Trimming took 0 bases from V and 4 from J, leaving 15 bases between them. CDR3 loop: CASSQEGAGRSYGYTF. For the CDR3, the DNA is TGTGCCAGCAGCCAAGAGGGTGCAGGGAGAAGCTATGGCTACACCTTC.

The genes are TRBV12-3 or TRBV12-4 and TRBJ1-6; 7 bases fit TRBD1. This CDR3 is built from 14 residues. Germline trimming cut 6 bases from V and 5 bases from J; bases unmatched to any gene: 4. CDR3 DNA sequence: TGTGCCAGCAGCTCGGGACAGAATAATTCACCCCTCCACTTT. Protein sequence: CASSSGQNNSPLHF.

The V gene is TRBV7-6, the J gene TRBJ1-6; D unclear. V lost 1 base and J lost 8, with 6 bases in between. Germline loops: CDR1 SGHVS, CDR2 FNYEAQ. CDR3 length: 13 amino acids. CDR3 sequence reads: CASSLELDSPLHF. DNA for the CDR3: TGTGCCAGCAGCTTAGAATTGGATTCACCCCTCCACTTT.

CDR3 sequence (DNA): TGTGCCAGCAGCACCCGAACTAATCCGGCCCAGTACTTC. This encodes CASSTRTNPAQYF. This chain connects TRBV7-2 to TRBJ2-5; D unresolved. This CDR3 spans 13 amino acids. The germline gives CDR1 SGHTA, CDR2 FQGNSA. Trimming removed 5 bases from V and 9 bases from J, with 16 bases in between.

The chain uses TRBV5-1 and TRBJ2-5; D possibly corresponds to TRBD1 (5 bases). V gave up 1 base and J gave up 4 bases, with 14 bases separating them. From germline, CDR1 is SGHRS and CDR2 YFSETQ. The CDR3 spans 15 residues. The CDR3 DNA is TGCGCCAGCAGCTTGTCCTGGAGAAGGGGAGAGACCCAGTACTTC. It codes for CASSLSWRRGETQYF.

This chain joins TRBV19 and TRBJ1-1; a possible D gene is TRBD1 (5 bases). This CDR3 comprises 13 residues. V was clipped by 4 bases and J by 9 bases, with 15 bases between them. Germline values: CDR1 LNHDA, CDR2 SQIVND (reference sequence). The chain's CDR3 is CASSTSGLGQAFF. In DNA, the CDR3 is TGTGCCAGTAGTACCTCTGGACTGGGGCAAGCTTTCTTT.

This clonotype has just a few counts. The DNA for the CDR3 is TGTGCCAGCCGGGAAGGACCAATCCTTGGCGGGGAGCTGTTTTTT. It specifies CASREGPILGGELFF. The chain couples TRBV5-5 to TRBJ2-2, with TRBD2 as a possible D gene (5 bases). Deletions cut 7 bases from V and 7 bases from J, with 20 bases between. Germline V CDR1 and CDR2: SGHKS, YYEKEE (reference sequence). The CDR3 consists of 15 residues.